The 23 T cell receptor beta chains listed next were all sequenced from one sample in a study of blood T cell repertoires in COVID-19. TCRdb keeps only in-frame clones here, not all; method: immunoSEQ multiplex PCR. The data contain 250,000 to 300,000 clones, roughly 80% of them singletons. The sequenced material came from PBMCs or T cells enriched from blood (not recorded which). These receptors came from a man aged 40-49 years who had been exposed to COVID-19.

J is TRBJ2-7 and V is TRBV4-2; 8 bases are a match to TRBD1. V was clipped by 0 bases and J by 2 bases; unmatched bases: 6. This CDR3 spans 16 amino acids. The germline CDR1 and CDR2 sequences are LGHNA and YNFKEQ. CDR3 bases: TGTGCCAGCAGCCAAGAGGCGACAGGGGACGCCTACGAGCAGTACTTC. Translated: CASSQEATGDAYEQYF.

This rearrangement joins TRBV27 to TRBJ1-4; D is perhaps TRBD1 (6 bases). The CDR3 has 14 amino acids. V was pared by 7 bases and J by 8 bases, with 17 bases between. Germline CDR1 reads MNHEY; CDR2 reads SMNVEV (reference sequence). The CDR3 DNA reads TGTGCCAGCATGGGAGGGGGGGCAGGAGAAAAACTGTTTTTT. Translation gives CASMGGGAGEKLFF.

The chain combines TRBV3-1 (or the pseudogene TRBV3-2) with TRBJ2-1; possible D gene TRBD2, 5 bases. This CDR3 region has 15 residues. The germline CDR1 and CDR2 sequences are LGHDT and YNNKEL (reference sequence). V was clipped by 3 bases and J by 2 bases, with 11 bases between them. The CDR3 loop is CASSHDLLAYNEQFF. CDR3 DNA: TGTGCCAGCAGCCACGACTTACTAGCCTACAATGAGCAGTTCTTC.

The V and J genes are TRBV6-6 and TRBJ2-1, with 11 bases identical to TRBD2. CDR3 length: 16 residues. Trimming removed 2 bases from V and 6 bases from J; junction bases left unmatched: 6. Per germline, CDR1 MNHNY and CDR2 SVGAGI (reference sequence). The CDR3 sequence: CASSYALGTSGNEQFF. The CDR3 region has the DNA TGTGCCAGCAGTTACGCCTTGGGGACTAGCGGCAATGAGCAGTTCTTC.

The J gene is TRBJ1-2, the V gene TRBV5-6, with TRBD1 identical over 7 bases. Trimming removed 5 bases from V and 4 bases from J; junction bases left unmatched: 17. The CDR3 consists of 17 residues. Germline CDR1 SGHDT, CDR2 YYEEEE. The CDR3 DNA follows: TGTGCCAGCAGTTATGGAACAGGGGTGAATGACGGCTATGGCTACACCTTC. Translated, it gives CASSYGTGVNDGYGYTF.

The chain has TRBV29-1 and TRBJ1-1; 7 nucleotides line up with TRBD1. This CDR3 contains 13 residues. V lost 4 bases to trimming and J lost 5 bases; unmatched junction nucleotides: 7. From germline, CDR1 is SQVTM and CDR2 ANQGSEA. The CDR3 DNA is TGCAGCGTTGGTGGGACAGCCATAACTGAAGCTTTCTTT. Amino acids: CSVGGTAITEAFF.

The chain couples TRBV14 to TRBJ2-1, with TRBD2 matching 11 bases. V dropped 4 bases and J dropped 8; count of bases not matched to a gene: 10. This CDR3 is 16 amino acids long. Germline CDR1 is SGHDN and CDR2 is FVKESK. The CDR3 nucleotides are TGTGCCAGCAGCCGAAAGACTAGCGGGATGAAGGATGAGCAGTTCTTC. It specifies CASSRKTSGMKDEQFF.

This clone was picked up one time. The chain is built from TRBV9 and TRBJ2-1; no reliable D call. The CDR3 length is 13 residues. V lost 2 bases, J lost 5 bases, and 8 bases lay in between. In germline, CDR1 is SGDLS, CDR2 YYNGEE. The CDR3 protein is CASSVQANNEQFF. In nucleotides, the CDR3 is TGTGCCAGCAGCGTTCAGGCAAACAATGAGCAGTTCTTC.

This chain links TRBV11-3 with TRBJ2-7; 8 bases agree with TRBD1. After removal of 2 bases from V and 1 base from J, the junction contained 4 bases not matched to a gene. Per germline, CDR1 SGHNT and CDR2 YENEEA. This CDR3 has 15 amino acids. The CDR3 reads CASSLIGQGSYEQYF. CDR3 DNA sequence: TGTGCCAGCAGCTTAATAGGACAGGGTTCCTACGAGCAGTACTTC.

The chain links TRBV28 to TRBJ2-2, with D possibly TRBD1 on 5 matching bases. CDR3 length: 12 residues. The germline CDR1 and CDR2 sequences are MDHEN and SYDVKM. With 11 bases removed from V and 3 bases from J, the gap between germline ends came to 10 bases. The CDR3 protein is CAEGVHTGELFF. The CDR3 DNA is TGTGCCGAAGGGGTCCACACCGGGGAGCTGTTTTTT.

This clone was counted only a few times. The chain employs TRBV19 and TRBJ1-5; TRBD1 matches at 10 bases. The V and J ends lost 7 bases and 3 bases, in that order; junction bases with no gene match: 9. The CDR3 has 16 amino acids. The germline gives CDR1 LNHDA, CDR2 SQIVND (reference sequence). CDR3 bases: TGTGCCAGTACCCCCAATGGACAGGGGGACAATCAGCCCCAGCATTTT. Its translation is CASTPNGQGDNQPQHF.

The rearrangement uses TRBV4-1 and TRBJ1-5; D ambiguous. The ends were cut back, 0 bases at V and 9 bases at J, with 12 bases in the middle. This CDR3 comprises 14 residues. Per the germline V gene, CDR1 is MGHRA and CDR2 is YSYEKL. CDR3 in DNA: TGCGCCAGCAGCCAAGAAGGCGGGGTAGGGCCCCAGCATTTT. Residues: CASSQEGGVGPQHF.

The CDR3 loop reads CASSSGYPLQGEWYNEQFF. The CDR3 region has the DNA TGTGCCAGCAGCTCTGGATATCCTCTACAGGGTGAGTGGTACAATGAGCAGTTCTTC. V gene TRBV11-3 combines with J gene TRBJ2-1; D is perhaps TRBD1 (6 bases). CDR3 size: 19 residues. Trimming removed 4 bases at V and 4 bases at J, with 26 bases between. Germline CDR1 reads SGHNT; CDR2 reads YENEEA.

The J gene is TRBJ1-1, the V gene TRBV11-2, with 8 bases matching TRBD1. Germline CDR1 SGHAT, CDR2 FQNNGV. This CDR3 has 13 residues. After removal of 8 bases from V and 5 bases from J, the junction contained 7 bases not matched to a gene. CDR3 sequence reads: CASGQTGVTEAFF. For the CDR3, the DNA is TGTGCCAGCGGGCAGACAGGGGTGACTGAAGCTTTCTTT.

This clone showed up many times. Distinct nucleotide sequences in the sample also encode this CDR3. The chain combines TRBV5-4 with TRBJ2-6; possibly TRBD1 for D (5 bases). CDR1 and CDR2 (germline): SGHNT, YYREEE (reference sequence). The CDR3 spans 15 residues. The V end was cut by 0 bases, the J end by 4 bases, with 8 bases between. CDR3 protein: CASSLEGSGANVLTF. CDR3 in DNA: TGTGCCAGCAGCTTGGAGGGGTCCGGGGCCAACGTCCTGACTTTC.

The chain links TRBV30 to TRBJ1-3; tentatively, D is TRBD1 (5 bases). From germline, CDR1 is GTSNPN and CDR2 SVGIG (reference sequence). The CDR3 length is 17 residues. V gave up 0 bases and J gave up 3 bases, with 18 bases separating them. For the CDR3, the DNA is TGTGCCTGGAGTGTACTCCGGGGAGGGGCCGGTGGAAACACCATATATTTT. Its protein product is CAWSVLRGGAGGNTIYF.

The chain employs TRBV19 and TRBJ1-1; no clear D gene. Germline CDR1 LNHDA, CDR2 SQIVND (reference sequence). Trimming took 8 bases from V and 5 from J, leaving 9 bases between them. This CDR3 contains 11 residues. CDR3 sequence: CASGLGTEAFF. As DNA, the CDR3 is TGTGCCAGTGGACTGGGGACTGAAGCTTTCTTT.

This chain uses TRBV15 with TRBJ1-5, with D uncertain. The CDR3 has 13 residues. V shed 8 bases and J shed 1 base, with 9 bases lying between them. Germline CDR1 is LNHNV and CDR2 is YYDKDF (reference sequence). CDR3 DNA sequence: TGTGCCACCCGACATTTCAGCAATCAGCCCCAGCATTTT. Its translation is CATRHFSNQPQHF.

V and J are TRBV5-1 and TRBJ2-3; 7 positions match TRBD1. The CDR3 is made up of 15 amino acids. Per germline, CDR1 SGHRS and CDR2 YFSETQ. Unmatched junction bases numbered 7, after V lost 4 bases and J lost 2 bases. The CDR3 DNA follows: TGCGCCAGCAGCGCCTCACAGGGGAACACAGATACGCAGTATTTT. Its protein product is CASSASQGNTDTQYF.

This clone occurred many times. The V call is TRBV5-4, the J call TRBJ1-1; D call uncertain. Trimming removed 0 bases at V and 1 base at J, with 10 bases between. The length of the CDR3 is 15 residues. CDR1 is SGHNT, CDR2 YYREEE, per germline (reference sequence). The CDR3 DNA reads TGTGCCAGCAGCTTGGCCGAGGCCGGGAACACTGAAGCTTTCTTT. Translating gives CASSLAEAGNTEAFF.

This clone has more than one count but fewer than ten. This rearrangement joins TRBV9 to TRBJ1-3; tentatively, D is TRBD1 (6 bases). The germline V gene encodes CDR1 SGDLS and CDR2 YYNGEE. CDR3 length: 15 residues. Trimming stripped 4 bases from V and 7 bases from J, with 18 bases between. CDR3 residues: CASSPYQTGFNTIYF. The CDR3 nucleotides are TGTGCCAGCAGCCCCTACCAAACAGGGTTTAACACCATATATTTT.

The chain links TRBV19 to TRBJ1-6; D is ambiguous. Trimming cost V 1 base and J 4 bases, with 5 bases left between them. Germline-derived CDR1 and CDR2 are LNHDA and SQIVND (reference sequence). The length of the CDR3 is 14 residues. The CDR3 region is CASSIAQYNSPLHF. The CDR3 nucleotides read TGTGCCAGTAGTATAGCACAGTATAATTCACCCCTCCACTTT.

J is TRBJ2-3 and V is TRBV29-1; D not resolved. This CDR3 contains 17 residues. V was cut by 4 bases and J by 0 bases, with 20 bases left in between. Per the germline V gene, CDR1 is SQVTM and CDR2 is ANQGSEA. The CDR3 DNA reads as TGCAGCGTTGGAAACCTCCGCGAAAATCCTAGCACAGATACGCAGTATTTT. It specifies CSVGNLRENPSTDTQYF.